Described below is a single TCR beta chain sequence and its context. What it binds is not known. The sample originates from a study of T cell repertoires in cytomegalovirus infection. Study-level background: In public TCR beta signatures, there were indications of both CMV infection and matching HLA type.

TCRdb processed the reads anew with MiXCR; each CDR3 protein has one entry. The sample records roughly 200,000 distinct CDR3 sequences, about 17% being singletons. Overall study findings and caveats: Clonotype analysis showed dominance of the ex vivo response by HLA-C-restricted CMV-specific TCR beta clonotypes. Public TCR beta family frequency separated CMV-and-HLA carriers, including in an independent cohort.

The CDR3 is 14 amino acids. V was pared by 5 bases and J by 3 bases, with 13 bases between. The germline V gene encodes CDR1 MDHEN and CDR2 SYDVKM. The clonotype was recovered from a human donor in good health (CMV status not recorded). Some clones in this sample may be carry-over from other donors' samples. Sequencing was done on a sample of CD8+ T cells from PBMCs. V usage is TRBV28 and J usage is TRBJ2-5; a weak D match, TRBD2 (6 bases). CDR3 protein: CASSLGGVEETQYF. In DNA, the CDR3 is TGTGCCAGCAGTCTGGGCGGGGTTGAAGAGACCCAGTACTTC.